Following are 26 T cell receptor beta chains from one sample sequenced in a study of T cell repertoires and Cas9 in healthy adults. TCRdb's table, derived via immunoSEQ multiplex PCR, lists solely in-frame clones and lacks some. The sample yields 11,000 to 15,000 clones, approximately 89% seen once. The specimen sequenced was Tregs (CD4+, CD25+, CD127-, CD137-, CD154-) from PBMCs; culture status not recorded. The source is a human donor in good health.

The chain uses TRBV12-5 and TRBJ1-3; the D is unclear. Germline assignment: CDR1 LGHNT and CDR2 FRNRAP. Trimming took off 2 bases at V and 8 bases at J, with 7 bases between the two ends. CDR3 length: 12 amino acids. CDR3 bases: TGTGCTAGTGGTTTGAGGCTGGACACCATATATTTT. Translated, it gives CASGLRLDTIYF. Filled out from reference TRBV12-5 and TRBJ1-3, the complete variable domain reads DARVTQTPRHKVTEMGQEVTMRCQPILGHNTVFWYRQTMMQGLELLAYFRNRAPLDDSGMPKDRFSAEMPDATLATLKIQPSEPRDSAVYFCASGLRLDTIYFGEGSWLTVV.

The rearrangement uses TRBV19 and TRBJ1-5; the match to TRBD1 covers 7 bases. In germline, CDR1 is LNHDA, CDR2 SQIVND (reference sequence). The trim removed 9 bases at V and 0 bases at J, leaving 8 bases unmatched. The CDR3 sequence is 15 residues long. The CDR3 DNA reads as TGTGCCAGCAGACAGGGAGATTATAGCAATCAGCCCCAGCATTTT. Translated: CASRQGDYSNQPQHF.

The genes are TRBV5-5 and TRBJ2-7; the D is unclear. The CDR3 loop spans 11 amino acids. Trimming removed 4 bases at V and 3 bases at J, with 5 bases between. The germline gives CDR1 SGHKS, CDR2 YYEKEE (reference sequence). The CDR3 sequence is CASSAGYEQYF. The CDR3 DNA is TGTGCCAGCAGCGCCGGCTACGAGCAGTACTTC.

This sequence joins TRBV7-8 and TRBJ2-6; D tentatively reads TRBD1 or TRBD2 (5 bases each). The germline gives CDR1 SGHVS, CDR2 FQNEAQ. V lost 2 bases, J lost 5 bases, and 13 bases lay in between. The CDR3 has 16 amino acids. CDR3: CASSLLGTTRANVLTF. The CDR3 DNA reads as TGTGCCAGCAGCTTATTAGGGACGACTCGGGCCAACGTCCTGACTTTC.

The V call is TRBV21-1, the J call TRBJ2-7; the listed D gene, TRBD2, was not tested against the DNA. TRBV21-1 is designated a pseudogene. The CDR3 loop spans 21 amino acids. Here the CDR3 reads CASSNRFAGEGQQNFSYEQYV. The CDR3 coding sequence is TGTGCCAGCAGCAACCGGTTCGCGGGAGAGGGTCAACAGAATTTCTCCTACGAGCAGTACGTC.

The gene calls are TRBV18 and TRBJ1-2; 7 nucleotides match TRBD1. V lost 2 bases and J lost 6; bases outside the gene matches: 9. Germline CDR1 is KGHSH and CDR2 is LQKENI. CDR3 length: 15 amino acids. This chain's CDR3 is CASSPKGAQIHGYTF. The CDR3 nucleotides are TGTGCCAGCTCACCAAAGGGGGCGCAGATTCATGGCTACACCTTC.

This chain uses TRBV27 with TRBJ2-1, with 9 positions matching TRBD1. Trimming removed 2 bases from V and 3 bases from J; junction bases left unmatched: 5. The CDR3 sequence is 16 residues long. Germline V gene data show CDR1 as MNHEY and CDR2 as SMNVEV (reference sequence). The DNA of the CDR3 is TGTGCCAGCAGTTTAGGTGGGACAGGGAGCTACAATGAGCAGTTCTTC. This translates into CASSLGGTGSYNEQFF.

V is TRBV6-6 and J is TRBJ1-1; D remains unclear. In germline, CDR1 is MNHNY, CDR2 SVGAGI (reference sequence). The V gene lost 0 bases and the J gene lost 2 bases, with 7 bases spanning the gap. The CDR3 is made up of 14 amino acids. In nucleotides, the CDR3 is TGTGCCAGCAGTTACTCGGCGGGAAACACTGAAGCTTTCTTT. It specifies CASSYSAGNTEAFF.

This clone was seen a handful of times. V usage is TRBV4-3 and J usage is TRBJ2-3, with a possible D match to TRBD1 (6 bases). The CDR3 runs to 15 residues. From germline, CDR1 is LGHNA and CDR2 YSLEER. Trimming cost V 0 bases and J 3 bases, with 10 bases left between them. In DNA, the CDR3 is TGCGCCAGCAGCCAAGATAAGCAGGGGACAGATACGCAGTATTTT. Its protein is CASSQDKQGTDTQYF.

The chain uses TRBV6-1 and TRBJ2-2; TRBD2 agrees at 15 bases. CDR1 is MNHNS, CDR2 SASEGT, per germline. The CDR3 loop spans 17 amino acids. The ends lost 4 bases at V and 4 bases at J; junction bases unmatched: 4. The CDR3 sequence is CASSGTSGRAGTGELFF. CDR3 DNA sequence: TGTGCCAGCAGTGGGACTAGCGGGAGGGCCGGCACCGGGGAGCTGTTTTTT.

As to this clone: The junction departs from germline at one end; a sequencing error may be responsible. The CDR3 DNA is TGTGCCAGCAGCTTAAGAATGGGAGGAGCTCTGAACACTGGAGCTTTCTTT. Its protein product is CASSLRMGGALNTGAFF. The rearrangement uses TRBV7-2 and TRBJ1-1, with unresolved D. From germline, CDR1 is SGHTA and CDR2 FQGNSA. This CDR3 spans 17 amino acids.

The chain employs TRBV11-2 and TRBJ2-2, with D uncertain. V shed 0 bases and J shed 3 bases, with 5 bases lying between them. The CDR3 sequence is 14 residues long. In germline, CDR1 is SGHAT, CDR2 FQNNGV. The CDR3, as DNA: TGTGCCAGCAGCTTAGATTCGTACACCGGGGAGCTGTTTTTT. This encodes CASSLDSYTGELFF.

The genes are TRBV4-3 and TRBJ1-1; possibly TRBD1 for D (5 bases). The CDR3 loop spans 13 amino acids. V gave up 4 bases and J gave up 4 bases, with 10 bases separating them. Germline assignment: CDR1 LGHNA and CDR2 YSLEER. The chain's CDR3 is CASSPHRFTEAFF. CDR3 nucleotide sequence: TGCGCCAGCAGCCCTCACAGGTTCACTGAAGCTTTCTTT.

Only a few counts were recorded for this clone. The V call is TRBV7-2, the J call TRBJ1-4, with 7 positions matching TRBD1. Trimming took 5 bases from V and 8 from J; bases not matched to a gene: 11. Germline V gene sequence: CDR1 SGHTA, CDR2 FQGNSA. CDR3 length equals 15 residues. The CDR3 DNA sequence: TGTGCCAGCAGCCCGTATACAGGGGCGTTGGAAAAACTGTTTTTT. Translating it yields CASSPYTGALEKLFF.

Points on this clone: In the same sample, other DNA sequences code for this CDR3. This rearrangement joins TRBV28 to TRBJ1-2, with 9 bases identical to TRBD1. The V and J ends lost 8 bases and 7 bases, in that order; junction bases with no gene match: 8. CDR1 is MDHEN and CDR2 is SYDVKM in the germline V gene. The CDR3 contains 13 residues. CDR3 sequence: CASGGTGWGGYTF. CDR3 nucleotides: TGTGCCAGCGGGGGGACAGGGTGGGGTGGCTACACCTTC.

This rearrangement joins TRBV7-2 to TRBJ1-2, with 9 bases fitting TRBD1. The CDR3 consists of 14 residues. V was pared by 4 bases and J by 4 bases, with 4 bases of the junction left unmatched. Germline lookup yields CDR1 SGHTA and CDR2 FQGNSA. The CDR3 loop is CASSSGTGTYGYTF. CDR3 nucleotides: TGTGCCAGCAGCTCCGGGACAGGGACCTATGGCTACACCTTC.

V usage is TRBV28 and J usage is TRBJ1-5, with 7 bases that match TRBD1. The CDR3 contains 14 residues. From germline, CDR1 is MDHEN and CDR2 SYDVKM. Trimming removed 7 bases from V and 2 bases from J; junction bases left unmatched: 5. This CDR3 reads CASTRGVRNQPQHF. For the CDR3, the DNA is TGTGCCAGCACCAGGGGGGTGCGCAATCAGCCCCAGCATTTT.

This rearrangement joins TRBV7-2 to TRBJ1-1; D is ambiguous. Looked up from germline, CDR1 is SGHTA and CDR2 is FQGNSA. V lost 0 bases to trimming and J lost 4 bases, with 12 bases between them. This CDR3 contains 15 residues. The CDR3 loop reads CASSLAPGMATEAFF. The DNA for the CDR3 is TGTGCCAGCAGCTTAGCCCCAGGTATGGCCACTGAAGCTTTCTTT. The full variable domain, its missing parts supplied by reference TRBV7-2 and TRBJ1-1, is GAGVSQSPSNKVTEKGKDVELRCDPISGHTALYWYRQSLGQGLEFLIYFQGNSAPDKSGLPSDRFSAERTGGSVSTLTIQRTQQEDSAVYLCASSLAPGMATEAFFGQGTRLTVV.

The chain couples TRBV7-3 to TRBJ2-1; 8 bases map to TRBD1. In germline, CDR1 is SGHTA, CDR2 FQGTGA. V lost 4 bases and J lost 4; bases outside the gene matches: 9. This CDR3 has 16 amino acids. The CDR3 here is CASSYRRTGQYNEQFF. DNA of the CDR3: TGTGCCAGCAGCTATCGAAGGACAGGGCAGTACAATGAGCAGTTCTTC.

The CDR3 nucleotides read TGTGCCATCAGCACCCAGCGAGGCTCCTACGAGCAGTACGTC. Translating it yields CAISTQRGSYEQYV. The chain combines TRBV10-3 with TRBJ2-7, with no clear D. CDR1 and CDR2 (germline): ENHRY, SYGVKD. CDR3 length: 14 amino acids. Trimming took off 6 bases at V and 0 bases at J, with 12 bases between the two ends.

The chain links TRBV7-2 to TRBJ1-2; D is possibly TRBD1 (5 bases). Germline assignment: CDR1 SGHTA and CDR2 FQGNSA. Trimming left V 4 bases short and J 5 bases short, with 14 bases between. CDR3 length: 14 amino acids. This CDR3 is CASSSQVGAYGYTF. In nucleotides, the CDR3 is TGTGCCAGCAGCTCCCAAGTCGGGGCTTATGGCTACACCTTC.

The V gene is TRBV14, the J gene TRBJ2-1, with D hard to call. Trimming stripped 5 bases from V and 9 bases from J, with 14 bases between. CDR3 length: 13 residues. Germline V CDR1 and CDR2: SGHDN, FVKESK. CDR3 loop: CASSYRQVSEQFF. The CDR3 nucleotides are TGTGCCAGCAGCTATCGTCAGGTCTCTGAGCAGTTCTTC.

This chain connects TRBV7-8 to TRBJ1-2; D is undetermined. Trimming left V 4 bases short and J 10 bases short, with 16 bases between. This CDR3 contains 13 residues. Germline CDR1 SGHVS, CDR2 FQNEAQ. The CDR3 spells CASSSDAGFVYTF. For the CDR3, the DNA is TGTGCCAGCAGCTCGGACGCGGGCTTTGTCTACACCTTC.

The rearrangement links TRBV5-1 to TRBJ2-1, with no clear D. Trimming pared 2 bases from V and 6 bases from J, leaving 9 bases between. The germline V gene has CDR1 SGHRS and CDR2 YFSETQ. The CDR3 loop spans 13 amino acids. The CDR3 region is CASSLNFGNEQFF. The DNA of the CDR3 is TGCGCCAGCAGCTTAAACTTTGGCAATGAGCAGTTCTTC.

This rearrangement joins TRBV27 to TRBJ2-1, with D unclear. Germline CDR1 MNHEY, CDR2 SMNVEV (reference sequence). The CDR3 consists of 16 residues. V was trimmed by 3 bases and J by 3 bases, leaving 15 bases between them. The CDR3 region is CASSFSTRLIYNEQFF. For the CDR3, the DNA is TGTGCCAGCAGTTTCTCTACTCGACTTATCTACAATGAGCAGTTCTTC.

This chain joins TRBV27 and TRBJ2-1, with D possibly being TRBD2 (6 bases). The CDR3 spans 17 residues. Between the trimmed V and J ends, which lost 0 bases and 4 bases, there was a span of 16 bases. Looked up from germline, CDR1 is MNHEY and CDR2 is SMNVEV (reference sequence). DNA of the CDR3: TGTGCCAGCAGTTTATCCCCCCGGGAGTGGGTTTACAATGAGCAGTTCTTC. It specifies CASSLSPREWVYNEQFF.